This TCR beta chain stems from a study of metastatic and nonmetastatic thyroid tumors. About the study: Thyroid patients, malignant and benign, had repertoires compared across blood and tumor or nodule tissue. Study results and caveats: Benign nodules were reported to have significantly lower TCR beta diversity than malignant thyroid tumors, in blood and tumor.

This clone appeared a few times. Its antigen is currently unknown. In the study's own analysis: Using the CDR3 differences seen across clinicopathological groups, the authors built a distant-metastasis classifier for papillary thyroid cancer, which was meant to discriminate distant-metastatic patients. Via MiXCR, TCRdb re-called the PCR reads. TCRdb, not the authors, supplied the V and J calls. Of 25,000 to 30,000 clones in the sample, about 4.1% are singletons; the top ten hold roughly 23%. Among the patients, none had received any treatment before thyroid surgery. Trimming pared 10 bases from V and 0 bases from J, leaving 8 bases between. CDR1 and CDR2 from the germline V gene are KGHDR and SFDVKD. The CDR3 covers 13 residues.

The gene calls are TRBV24-1 and TRBJ2-2, with TRBD2 as a possible D gene (5 bases). This clonotype was sampled from a female donor with papillary thyroid cancer or a benign thyroid nodule (not recorded which). Some clones in this sample may be carry-over from other donors' samples. The sequenced material came from blood. The CDR3: CATEETNTGELFF. CDR3 DNA: TGTGCCACGGAGGAGACGAACACCGGGGAGCTGTTTTTT.